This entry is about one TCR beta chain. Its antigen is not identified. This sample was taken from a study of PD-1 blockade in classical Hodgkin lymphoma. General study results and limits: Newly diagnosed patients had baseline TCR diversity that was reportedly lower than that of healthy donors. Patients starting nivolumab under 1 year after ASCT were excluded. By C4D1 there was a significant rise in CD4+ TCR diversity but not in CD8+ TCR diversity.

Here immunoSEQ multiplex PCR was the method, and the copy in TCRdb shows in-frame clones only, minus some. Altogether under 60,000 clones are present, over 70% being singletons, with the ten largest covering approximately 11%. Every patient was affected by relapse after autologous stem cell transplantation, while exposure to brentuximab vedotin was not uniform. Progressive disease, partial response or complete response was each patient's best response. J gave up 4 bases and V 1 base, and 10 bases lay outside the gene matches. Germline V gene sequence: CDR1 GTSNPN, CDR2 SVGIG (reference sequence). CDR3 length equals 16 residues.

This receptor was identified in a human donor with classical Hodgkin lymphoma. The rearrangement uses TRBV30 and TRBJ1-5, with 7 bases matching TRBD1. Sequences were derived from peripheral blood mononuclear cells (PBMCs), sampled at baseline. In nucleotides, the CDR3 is TGTGCCTGGAGTGATTGGGCAGGGGGGTGGAATCAGCCCCAGCATTTT. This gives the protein CAWSDWAGGWNQPQHF.